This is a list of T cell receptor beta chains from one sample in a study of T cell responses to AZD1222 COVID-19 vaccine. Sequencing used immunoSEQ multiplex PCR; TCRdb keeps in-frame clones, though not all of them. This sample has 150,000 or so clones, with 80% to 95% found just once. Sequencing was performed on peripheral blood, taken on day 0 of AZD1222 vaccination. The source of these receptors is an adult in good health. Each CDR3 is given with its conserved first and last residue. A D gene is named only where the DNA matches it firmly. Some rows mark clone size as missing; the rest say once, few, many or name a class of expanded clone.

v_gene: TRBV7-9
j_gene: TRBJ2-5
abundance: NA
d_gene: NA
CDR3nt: TGTGCCAGTACCCAAACAGCGATCCAAGAGACCCAGTACTTC
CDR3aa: CASTQTAIQETQYF

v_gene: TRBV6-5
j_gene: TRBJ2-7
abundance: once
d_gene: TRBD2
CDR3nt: TGTGCCAGCAGTTCTCCCGGGACTAGCATATACGAGCAGTACTTC
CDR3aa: CASSSPGTSIYEQYF

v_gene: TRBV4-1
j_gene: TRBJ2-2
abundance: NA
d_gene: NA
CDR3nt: TGCGCCAGCAGCCAAGTTACAGGTCTTAACACCGGGGAGCTGTTTTTT
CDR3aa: CASSQVTGLNTGELFF

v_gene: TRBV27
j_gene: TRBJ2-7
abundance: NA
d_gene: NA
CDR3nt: TGTGCCAGCAGTTTAACAGTGAACTACTACGAGCAGTACTTC
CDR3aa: CASSLTVNYYEQYF

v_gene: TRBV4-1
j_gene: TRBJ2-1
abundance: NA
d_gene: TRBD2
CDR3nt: TGCGCCAGCAGCCAAGAGTGGACTAGCGGGGGGAATGAGCAGTTCTTC
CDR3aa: CASSQEWTSGGNEQFF

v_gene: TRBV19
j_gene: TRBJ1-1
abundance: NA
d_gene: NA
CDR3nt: TGTGCCAGTAGTATCCTGAACACTGAAGCTTTCTTT
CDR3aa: CASSILNTEAFF

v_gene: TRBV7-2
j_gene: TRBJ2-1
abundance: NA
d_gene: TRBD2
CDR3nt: TGTGCCAGCAGCCTGATAACTAGCGTACCTTTGGATGAGCAGTTCTTC
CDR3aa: CASSLITSVPLDEQFF

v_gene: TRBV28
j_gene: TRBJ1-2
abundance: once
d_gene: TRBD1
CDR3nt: TGTGCCAGCCGGGACCAACAGGGGCCCAGGATCTATGGCTACACCTTC
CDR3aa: CASRDQQGPRIYGYTF

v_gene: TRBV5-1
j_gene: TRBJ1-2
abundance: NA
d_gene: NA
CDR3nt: TGCGCCAGCAGCGAGGATCACGTCTATGGCTACACCTTC
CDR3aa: CASSEDHVYGYTF

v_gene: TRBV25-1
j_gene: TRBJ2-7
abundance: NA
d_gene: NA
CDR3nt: TGTGCCAGCAGTGAAACAGGGTCGAGCTCCTACGAGCAGTACTTC
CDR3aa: CASSETGSSSYEQYF

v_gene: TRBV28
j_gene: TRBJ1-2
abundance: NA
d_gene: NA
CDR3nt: TGTGCCAGCAGTTTGGCAGATGGCTACACCTTC
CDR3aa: CASSLADGYTF

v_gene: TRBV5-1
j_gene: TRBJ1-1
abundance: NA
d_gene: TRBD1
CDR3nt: TGCGCCAGCAGCTCCGGGACAGGGGGCACTGAAGCTTTCTTT
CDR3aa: CASSSGTGGTEAFF

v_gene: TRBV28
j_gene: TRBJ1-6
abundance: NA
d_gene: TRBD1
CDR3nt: TGTGCCAGCAAACCCGGGACAGGTTTTTTACCCCTCCACTTT
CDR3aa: CASKPGTGFLPLHF

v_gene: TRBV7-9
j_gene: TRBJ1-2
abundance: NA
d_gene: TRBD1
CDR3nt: TGTGCCAGCAGCCAGCTTATGGGTCAGGGGGAGAATGGCTACACCTTC
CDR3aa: CASSQLMGQGENGYTF

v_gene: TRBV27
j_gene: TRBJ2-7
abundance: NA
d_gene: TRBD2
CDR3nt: TGTGCCAGCAGTTTAATCGAGGGAGGGCCCCTCGAGCAGTACTTC
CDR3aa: CASSLIEGGPLEQYF

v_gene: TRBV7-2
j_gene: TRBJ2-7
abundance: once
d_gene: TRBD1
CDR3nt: TGTGCCAGCAGCCCGGGGACAGCCACCTACGAGCAGTACTTC
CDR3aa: CASSPGTATYEQYF

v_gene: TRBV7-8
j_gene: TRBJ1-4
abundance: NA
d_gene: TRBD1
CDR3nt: TGTGCCAGCAGCCCGCGGACAGGGAATAATGAAAAACTGTTTTTT
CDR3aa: CASSPRTGNNEKLFF

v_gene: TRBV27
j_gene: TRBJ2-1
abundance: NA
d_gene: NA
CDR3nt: TGTGCCAGCAGTTTGCGACAGACCCTCGAAAACAATGAGCAGTTCTTC
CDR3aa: CASSLRQTLENNEQFF

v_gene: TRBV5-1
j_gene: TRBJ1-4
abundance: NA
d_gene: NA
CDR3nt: TGCGCCAGCAGCTTAGGATCAACTAATGAAAAACTGTTTTTT
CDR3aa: CASSLGSTNEKLFF

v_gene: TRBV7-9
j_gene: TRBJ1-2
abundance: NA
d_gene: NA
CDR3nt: TGTGCCAGCAGCCCGGAAGCGACGGGCTATGGCTACACCTTC
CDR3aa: CASSPEATGYGYTF

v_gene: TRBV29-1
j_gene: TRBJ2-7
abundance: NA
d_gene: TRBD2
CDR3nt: TGCAGCGTGGAGACTAGCCCCTCCTACGAGCAGTACTTC
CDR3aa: CSVETSPSYEQYF

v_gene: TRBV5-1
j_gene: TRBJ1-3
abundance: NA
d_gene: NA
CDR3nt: TGCGCCAGCAGCTTGGCGGACCCTTCCGGCAACACCATATATTTT
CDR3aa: CASSLADPSGNTIYF

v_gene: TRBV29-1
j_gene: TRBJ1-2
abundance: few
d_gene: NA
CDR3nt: TGCGGAAGCGAGGGTTTTGCCTATGGCTACACCTTC
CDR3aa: CGSEGFAYGYTF

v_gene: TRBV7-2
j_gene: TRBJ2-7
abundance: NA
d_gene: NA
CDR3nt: TGTGCCAGCAGCTTATCCCCCAACTACGAGCAGTACTTC
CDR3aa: CASSLSPNYEQYF

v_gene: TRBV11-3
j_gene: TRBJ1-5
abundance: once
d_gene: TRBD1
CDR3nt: TGTGCCAGACAGGGGAGCAATCAGCCCCAGCATTTT
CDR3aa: CARQGSNQPQHF

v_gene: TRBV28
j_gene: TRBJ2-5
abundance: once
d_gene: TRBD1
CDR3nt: TGTGCCAGCAGTGAGCAGGGGGTCGAAGAGACCCAGTACTTC
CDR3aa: CASSEQGVEETQYF

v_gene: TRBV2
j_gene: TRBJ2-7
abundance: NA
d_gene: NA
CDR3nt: TGTGCCAGCAGTGAGCGCTCGACAAACACCTACGAGCAGTACTTC
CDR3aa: CASSERSTNTYEQYF

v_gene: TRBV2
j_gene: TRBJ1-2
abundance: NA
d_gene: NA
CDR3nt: TGTGCCAGCACCCGGGGCAGTGAAGGCTACACCTTC
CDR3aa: CASTRGSEGYTF

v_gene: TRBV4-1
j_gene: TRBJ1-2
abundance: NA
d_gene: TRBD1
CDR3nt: TGCGCCAGCAGCCTGGGACAGGGGAACTATGGCTACACCTTC
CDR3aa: CASSLGQGNYGYTF

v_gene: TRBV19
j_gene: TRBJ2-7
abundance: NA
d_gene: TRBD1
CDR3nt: TGTGCCAGTAGCATACTCCCGGGACAGGGGTTTTACGAGCAGTACTTC
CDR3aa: CASSILPGQGFYEQYF

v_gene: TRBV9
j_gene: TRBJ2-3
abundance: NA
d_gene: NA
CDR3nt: TGTGCCAGCAGCGTAGGAGGACTCACAGATACGCAGTATTTT
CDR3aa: CASSVGGLTDTQYF

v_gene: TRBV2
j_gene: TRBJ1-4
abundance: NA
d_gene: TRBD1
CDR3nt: TGTGCCAGCAGTACAGGGGCTGGAGAAAAACTGTTTTTT
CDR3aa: CASSTGAGEKLFF

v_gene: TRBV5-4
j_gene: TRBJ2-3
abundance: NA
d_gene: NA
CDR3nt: TGTGCCAGCAGCTTGGTACAGGCAGATACGCAGTATTTT
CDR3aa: CASSLVQADTQYF

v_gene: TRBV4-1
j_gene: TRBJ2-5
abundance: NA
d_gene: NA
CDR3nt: TGCGCCAGCAGCCAAGATTGGGGTAGCGAAGAGACCCAGTACTTC
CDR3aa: CASSQDWGSEETQYF

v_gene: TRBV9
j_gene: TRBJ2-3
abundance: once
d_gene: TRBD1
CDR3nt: TGTGCCAGCAGCAGAAGGTGGGGACAGGGGGCAGATACGCAGTATTTT
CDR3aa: CASSRRWGQGADTQYF

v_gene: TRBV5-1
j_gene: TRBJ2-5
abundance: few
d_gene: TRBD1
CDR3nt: TGCGCCAGCCACAGGGGTGGGGAGACCCAGTACTTC
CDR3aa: CASHRGGETQYF

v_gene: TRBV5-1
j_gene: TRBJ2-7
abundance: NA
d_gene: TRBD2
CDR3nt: TGCGCCAGCAGCTTGGTCCCCGGATCTAGCGGGAGGTACGAGCAGTACTTC
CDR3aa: CASSLVPGSSGRYEQYF

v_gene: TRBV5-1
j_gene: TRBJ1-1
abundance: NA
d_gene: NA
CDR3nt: TGCGCCAGCAGCAGCAGAGGGACGGCCGATAACACTGAAGCTTTCTTT
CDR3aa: CASSSRGTADNTEAFF

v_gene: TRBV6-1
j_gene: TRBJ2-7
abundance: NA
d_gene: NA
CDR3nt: TGTGCCAGCAGTCAACCCGAAAACGGCTACGAGCAGTACTTC
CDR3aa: CASSQPENGYEQYF

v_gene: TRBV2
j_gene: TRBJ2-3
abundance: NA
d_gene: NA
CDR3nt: TGTGCCAGCTCCAAGGGGGGAGATACGCAGTATTTT
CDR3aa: CASSKGGDTQYF

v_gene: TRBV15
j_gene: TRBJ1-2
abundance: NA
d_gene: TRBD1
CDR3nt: TGTGCCACCAGCAGAGGGACAGGAGTTCACCGTAACTATGGCTACACCTTC
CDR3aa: CATSRGTGVHRNYGYTF

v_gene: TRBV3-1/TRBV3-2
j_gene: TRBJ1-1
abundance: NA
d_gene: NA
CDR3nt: TGTGCCAGCGCCAAGGACAGAGAAACTGAAGCTTTCTTT
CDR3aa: CASAKDRETEAFF

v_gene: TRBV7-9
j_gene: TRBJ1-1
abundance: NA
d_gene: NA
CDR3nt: TGTGCCAGCAGCTTTTTTAGGGCCGGCACTGAAGCTTTCTTT
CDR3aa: CASSFFRAGTEAFF